The 30 T cell receptor beta chains reported below all come from one sample, sequenced in a study of PD-L1 blockade in urothelial cancer. TCRdb's copy holds only in-frame clones and misses some; the assay was immunoSEQ multiplex PCR. The table lists 45,000 or so clones, 75% to 85% of them singletons. Time point denoted: pretreatment peripheral blood. The source material was PBMCs, sampled around atezolizumab (anti-PD-L1) treatment. These receptors were obtained from a man in his fifties with urothelial cancer.

This rearrangement joins TRBV25-1 to TRBJ2-2; possible D gene TRBD1, 5 bases. The CDR3 extends over 14 amino acids. The V and J ends lost 5 bases and 12 bases respectively, with 19 bases between them. Germline lookup yields CDR1 MGHDK and CDR2 SYGVNS. DNA of the CDR3: TGTGCCAGCAGTCCCTCTACTGACAGTCGGAAGCTGTTTTTT. Its translation: CASSPSTDSRKLFF.

The CDR3 DNA sequence: TGCGCCAGCAGCTTGGCGGCAGGGGCTGGCGAGCAGTACGTC. Amino acid sequence: CASSLAAGAGEQYV. The rearrangement uses TRBV5-1 and TRBJ2-7, with a possible D match to TRBD1 (6 bases). Trimming left V 0 bases short and J 6 bases short, with 13 bases between. Germline-derived CDR1 and CDR2 are SGHRS and YFSETQ. The CDR3 runs 14 residues.

The chain links TRBV4-2 to TRBJ2-5; 7 bases agree with TRBD2. CDR1 is LGHNA and CDR2 is YNFKEQ in the germline V gene. This CDR3 has 17 amino acids. V shed 2 bases and J 1 base; nucleotides not matched to a gene: 10. DNA of the CDR3: TGTGCCAGCAGCCAATCGTCTGGTCTAGCGGTCCAAGAGACCCAGTACTTC. This encodes CASSQSSGLAVQETQYF.

For the CDR3, the DNA is TGTGCCTGGACAGCGGGAGGTAGGGGCAATGAGCAGTTCTTC. Translation: CAWTAGGRGNEQFF. This chain uses TRBV30 with TRBJ2-1; 9 bases are shared with TRBD2. The CDR3 length is 14 residues. Germline loops: CDR1 GTSNPN, CDR2 SVGIG (reference sequence). Trimming took 4 bases from V and 6 from J; bases not matched to a gene: 7.

The chain couples TRBV28 to TRBJ1-2; 10 bases line up with TRBD1. This CDR3 spans 15 amino acids. Unmatched junction bases numbered 11, after V lost 6 bases and J lost 7 bases. The germline gives CDR1 MDHEN, CDR2 SYDVKM. CDR3 sequence: CASRPPGTGVFGYTF. DNA of the CDR3: TGTGCCAGCAGACCCCCCGGGACAGGGGTATTTGGCTACACCTTC.

V and J are TRBV5-4 and TRBJ1-1; D uncertain. CDR3 length: 12 residues. Between the trimmed V and J ends, which lost 9 bases and 7 bases, there was a span of 16 bases. Per germline, CDR1 SGHNT and CDR2 YYREEE (reference sequence). The CDR3 loop is CANGNPGFEAFF. In nucleotides, the CDR3 is TGTGCCAACGGAAATCCAGGCTTTGAAGCTTTCTTT.

The rearrangement uses TRBV5-1 and TRBJ1-2; 9 nucleotides match TRBD1. CDR1 and CDR2 from the germline V gene are SGHRS and YFSETQ. V was clipped by 7 bases and J by 8 bases; unmatched bases: 6. The CDR3 spans 12 residues. The CDR3: CASRQGEWGYTF. The DNA of the CDR3 is TGCGCCAGCCGACAGGGGGAATGGGGCTACACCTTC.

V is TRBV6-1 and J is TRBJ1-3, with unresolved D. This CDR3 has 16 amino acids. The ends were cut back, 4 bases at V and 0 bases at J, with 13 bases in the middle. Germline V gene data show CDR1 as MNHNS and CDR2 as SASEGT. Here the CDR3 reads CASSGAGIVSGNTIYF. The CDR3 region has the DNA TGTGCCAGCAGTGGAGCCGGGATTGTCTCTGGAAACACCATATATTTT.

Only a few counts were recorded for this clone. The chain links TRBV7-9 to TRBJ1-2, with 8 bases identical to TRBD1. V was pared by 5 bases and J by 5 bases, with 4 bases of the junction left unmatched. Germline loops: CDR1 SEHNR, CDR2 FQNEAQ (reference sequence). The CDR3 has 13 residues. Here the CDR3 reads CASSRTGSYGYTF. The CDR3 bases are TGTGCCAGCAGCCGGACAGGGTCGTATGGCTACACCTTC.

The chain recombines TRBV18 with TRBJ1-1, with D unresolved. Trimming took 0 bases from V and 2 from J, leaving 10 bases between them. Germline lookup yields CDR1 KGHSH and CDR2 LQKENI. CDR3 length: 15 amino acids. DNA for the CDR3: TGTGCCAGCTCACCACCGAGCAGACTAAACACTGAAGCTTTCTTT. It translates to CASSPPSRLNTEAFF.

V gene TRBV6-5 combines with J gene TRBJ1-5; 8 bases match TRBD1. Germline V gene data show CDR1 as MNHEY and CDR2 as SVGAGI. V trimming: 8 bases; J trimming: 4 bases; junction bases outside the gene matches: 7. The CDR3 is 14 amino acids. The CDR3 bases are TGTGCCAGCGGATTGGACAGGGCTAATCAGCCCCAGCATTTT. This gives the protein CASGLDRANQPQHF.

This rearrangement joins TRBV28 to TRBJ1-2; the D gene is possibly TRBD1 (5 bases). This CDR3 is built from 17 residues. V lost 4 bases and J 10 bases, leaving 28 bases between the germline ends. CDR1 and CDR2 (germline): MDHEN, SYDVKM. The CDR3 DNA sequence: TGTGCCAGCAGTTCCACTTTGGGTCAAGGGGCCCCTTGGGTCTACACCTTC. This codes for CASSSTLGQGAPWVYTF.

There are a few counts of this clone. The J gene is TRBJ1-3, the V gene TRBV5-6; D uncertain. The V end lost 4 bases, the J end lost 0 bases, and 11 bases lay between the germline ends. The CDR3 loop spans 15 amino acids. The germline V gene has CDR1 SGHDT and CDR2 YYEEEE. CDR3 sequence reads: CASSLRGFSGNTIYF. CDR3 in DNA: TGTGCCAGCAGCCTGAGAGGGTTCTCTGGAAACACCATATATTTT.

J is TRBJ2-5 and V is TRBV2; TRBD2 is a possible D gene (5 bases). Trimming took 9 bases from V and 2 from J, leaving 13 bases between them. The germline V gene has CDR1 SNHLY and CDR2 FYNNEI. CDR3 length equals 13 residues. CDR3 sequence reads: CARDYQEQETQYF. CDR3 nucleotide sequence: TGTGCCAGAGACTACCAAGAGCAAGAGACCCAGTACTTC.

About this clone: Other DNA sequences of this sample code for an identical CDR3. The rearrangement uses TRBV5-1 and TRBJ1-6, with TRBD1 matching over 8 bases. The V gene end was trimmed by 4 bases and the J gene end by 6 bases; junction bases not matched to a gene: 6. Germline CDR1 is SGHRS and CDR2 is YFSETQ. The CDR3 spans 15 residues. CDR3: CASSLQGAGNSPLHF. CDR3 bases: TGCGCCAGCAGCCTCCAGGGGGCGGGTAATTCACCCCTCCACTTT.

V usage is TRBV4-1 and J usage is TRBJ1-2; D might be TRBD1 (6 bases). Deletions cut 1 base from V and 12 bases from J, with 15 bases between. Germline CDR1 MGHRA, CDR2 YSYEKL. The CDR3 runs 13 residues. Here the CDR3 DNA reads TGCGCCAGCAGCCAAGGCTCCCGGGACATTAACACCTTC. This gives the protein CASSQGSRDINTF.

This CDR3 reads CASSPGVGEQYV. The CDR3, as DNA: TGTGCCAGCAGCCCGGGGGTGGGCGAGCAGTACGTC. The chain uses TRBV7-9 and TRBJ2-7, with a possible D match to TRBD2 (6 bases). V was clipped by 5 bases and J by 6 bases, with 11 bases between them. CDR3 length: 12 residues. CDR1 SEHNR and CDR2 FQNEAQ come from the germline V gene (reference sequence).

The V and J genes are TRBV5-1 and TRBJ2-5, with D maybe TRBD2 (5 bases). Germline V gene lookup returns CDR1 SGHRS and CDR2 YFSETQ. V was cut by 0 bases and J by 5 bases, with 14 bases left in between. The CDR3 contains 15 residues. CDR3 sequence reads: CASSLGAASGETQYF. In DNA form, the CDR3 reads TGCGCCAGCAGCTTGGGAGCGGCCTCCGGGGAGACCCAGTACTTC. Full variable domain (rest looked up from reference TRBV5-1 and TRBJ2-5): KAGVTQTPRYLIKTRGQQVTLSCSPISGHRSVSWYQQTPGQGLQFLFEYFSETQRNKGNFPGRFSGRQFSNSRSEMNVSTLELGDSALYLCASSLGAASGETQYFGPGTRLLVL.

The chain employs TRBV13 and TRBJ1-5, with D unclear. The V end lost 5 bases, the J end lost 9 bases, and 11 bases lay between the germline ends. Germline CDR1 and CDR2: PRHDT and FYEKMQ (reference sequence). The CDR3 runs 12 residues. The CDR3 DNA reads TGTGCCAGCAGCCAACGAGAGGGGCCCCAGCATTTT. It codes for CASSQREGPQHF.

V and J are TRBV5-1 and TRBJ2-5, with TRBD1 matching over 12 bases. In germline, CDR1 is SGHRS, CDR2 YFSETQ. V was pared by 4 bases and J by 5 bases, with 6 bases of the junction left unmatched. This CDR3 is 15 amino acids long. The CDR3 nucleotides are TGCGCCAGCAGCGGGGGGACAGGGGGCTTGGAGACCCAGTACTTC. Translation: CASSGGTGGLETQYF.

The chain uses TRBV13 and TRBJ1-5; 12 positions match TRBD1. This CDR3 has 15 residues. Looked up from germline, CDR1 is PRHDT and CDR2 is FYEKMQ (reference sequence). The J segment lost 7 bases and the V segment lost 5 bases, leaving 6 bases of the junction unmatched. CDR3 in amino acids: CASSAGTGGLQPQHF. CDR3 DNA sequence: TGTGCCAGCAGCGCCGGGACAGGGGGCTTGCAGCCCCAGCATTTT.

This chain joins TRBV27 and TRBJ1-5; D is undetermined. The length of the CDR3 is 16 residues. V was shortened by 0 bases and J by 0 bases, with 9 bases between the two germline ends. CDR1 is MNHEY and CDR2 is SMNVEV in the germline V gene (reference sequence). CDR3 amino acids: CASSLSGGYSNQPQHF. The CDR3 region has the DNA TGTGCCAGCAGTTTATCGGGCGGGTATAGCAATCAGCCCCAGCATTTT.

The chain carries TRBV4-1 and TRBJ1-2, with unresolved D. This CDR3 contains 14 residues. From germline, CDR1 is MGHRA and CDR2 YSYEKL. Trimming stripped 1 base from V and 6 bases from J, with 12 bases between. This CDR3 reads CASSQVLGRDGYTF. For the CDR3, the DNA is TGCGCCAGCAGCCAAGTCCTGGGCCGAGATGGCTACACCTTC.

The chain has TRBV5-1 and TRBJ1-3, with 9 bases matching TRBD1. Trimming cost V 2 bases and J 4 bases; bases outside gene matches: 7. The CDR3 sequence is 16 residues long. Germline V gene lookup returns CDR1 SGHRS and CDR2 YFSETQ. CDR3 DNA sequence: TGCGCCAGCAGCTTTCAAACCGGGACAGGGGGAAACACCATATATTTT. The encoded protein is CASSFQTGTGGNTIYF.

In its sample, this clone was seen once. The chain employs TRBV18 and TRBJ2-7, with 9 bases matching TRBD1. The ends lost 4 bases at V and 2 bases at J; junction bases unmatched: 9. The CDR3 loop spans 16 amino acids. Germline assignment: CDR1 KGHSH and CDR2 LQKENI. As DNA, the CDR3 is TGTGCCAGCTCACTGCCAGGGACAGGGAGCCCCTACGAGCAGTACTTC. This translates into CASSLPGTGSPYEQYF.

This clone is a singleton in its sample. The chain employs TRBV2 and TRBJ1-2; D gene unclear. V gave up 6 bases and J gave up 5 bases, with 16 bases separating them. Germline CDR1 and CDR2: SNHLY and FYNNEI. CDR3 length: 14 amino acids. CDR3 amino acids: CASSAGSRGYGYTF. As DNA, the CDR3 is TGTGCCAGCAGCGCCGGGTCGAGAGGATATGGCTACACCTTC. Using reference TRBV2 and TRBJ1-2 for the parts outside the CDR3, the full variable domain is EPEVTQTPSHQVTQMGQEVILRCVPISNHLYFYWYRQILGQKVEFLVSFYNNEISEKSEIFDDQFSVERPDGSNFTLKIRSTKLEDSAMYFCASSAGSRGYGYTFGSGTRLTVV.

The V gene is TRBV18, the J gene TRBJ1-5; no reliable D call. The CDR3 spans 13 residues. Germline lookup yields CDR1 KGHSH and CDR2 LQKENI. Trimming pared 9 bases from V and 2 bases from J, leaving 11 bases between. CDR3 sequence: CASQTVGNQPQHF. DNA of the CDR3: TGTGCCAGTCAAACAGTGGGCAATCAGCCCCAGCATTTT. Full variable domain (remainder filled in from reference TRBV18 and TRBJ1-5): NAGVMQNPRHLVRRRGQEARLRCSPMKGHSHVYWYRQLPEEGLKFMVYLQKENIIDESGMPKERFSAEFPKEGPSILRIQQVVRGDSAAYFCASQTVGNQPQHFGDGTRLSIL.

The V call is TRBV7-9, the J call TRBJ2-7, with 9 positions matching TRBD1. Germline loops: CDR1 SEHNR, CDR2 FQNEAQ (reference sequence). V lost 0 bases and J lost 6; bases outside the gene matches: 9. The CDR3 extends over 16 amino acids. The CDR3 loop reads CASSLAGQGKGGEQYF. CDR3 bases: TGTGCCAGCAGCTTAGCGGGACAGGGAAAAGGGGGCGAGCAGTACTTC.

The genes are TRBV19 and TRBJ1-5, with 10 bases aligning to TRBD1. With 4 bases clipped from V and 0 bases from J, the junction kept 9 bases outside the gene matches. Germline assignment: CDR1 LNHDA and CDR2 SQIVND (reference sequence). The CDR3 extends over 18 amino acids. The CDR3 DNA sequence: TGTGCCAGTAGTAGACCGGGACAGGGGAGACATAGCAATCAGCCCCAGCATTTT. It translates to CASSRPGQGRHSNQPQHF.

The chain links TRBV25-1 to TRBJ2-2; 8 positions agree with TRBD1. From germline, CDR1 is MGHDK and CDR2 SYGVNS. The CDR3 loop spans 15 amino acids. J lost 5 bases, V lost 5 bases, and 7 bases had no gene match. The CDR3 is CASSSGGAWTGELFF. CDR3 sequence (DNA): TGTGCCAGCAGTTCAGGGGGCGCATGGACCGGGGAGCTGTTTTTT.